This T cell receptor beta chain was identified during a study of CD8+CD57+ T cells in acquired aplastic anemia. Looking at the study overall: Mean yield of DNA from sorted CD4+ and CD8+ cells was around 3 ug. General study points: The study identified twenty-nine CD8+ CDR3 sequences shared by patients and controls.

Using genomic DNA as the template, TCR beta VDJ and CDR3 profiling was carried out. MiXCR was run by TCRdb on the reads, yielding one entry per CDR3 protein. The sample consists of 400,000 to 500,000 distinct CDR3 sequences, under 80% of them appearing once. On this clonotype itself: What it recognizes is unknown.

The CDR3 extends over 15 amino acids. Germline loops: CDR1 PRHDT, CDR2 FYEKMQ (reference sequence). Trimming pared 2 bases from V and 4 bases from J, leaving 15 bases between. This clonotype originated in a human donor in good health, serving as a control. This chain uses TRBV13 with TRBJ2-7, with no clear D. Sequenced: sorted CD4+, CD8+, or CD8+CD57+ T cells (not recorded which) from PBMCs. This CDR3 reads CASSLRAKPSYEQYF. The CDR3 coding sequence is TGTGCCAGCAGCTTACGGGCCAAGCCCTCATACGAGCAGTACTTC.